These 25 T cell receptor beta chains were all obtained from the same sample, sequenced in a study of blood T cell repertoires in COVID-19. Profiled with immunoSEQ multiplex PCR; TCRdb holds only in-frame clones, not every one. The sample records 390,000 or so clones, around 89% being singletons. Material: PBMCs or T cells enriched from blood (not recorded which). Receptors were obtained from a man younger than 35 who had recovered from COVID-19.

V gene TRBV6-8 combines with J gene TRBJ2-7; D is undetermined. V shed 2 bases and J shed 6 bases, with 2 bases lying between them. Germline V gene data show CDR1 as MNHGY and CDR2 as SAAAGT. This CDR3 spans 10 amino acids. Written as DNA, the CDR3 is TGTGCCAGCAGTTACCGCGAGCAGTACTTC. Its protein is CASSYREQYF.

This chain connects TRBV5-1 to TRBJ2-2; a weak D match, TRBD1 (5 bases). This CDR3 is 12 amino acids long. Trimming took 5 bases from V and 6 from J, leaving 8 bases between them. Germline V gene data show CDR1 as SGHRS and CDR2 as YFSETQ. CDR3: CASRLGAGELFF. The CDR3 DNA is TGCGCCAGCAGATTAGGGGCCGGGGAGCTGTTTTTT.

J is TRBJ2-4 and V is TRBV9; 7 nucleotides align to TRBD2. J was trimmed by 3 bases and V by 0 bases; bases with no gene match: 3. The CDR3 is made up of 15 amino acids. Germline CDR1 SGDLS, CDR2 YYNGEE. The CDR3 protein is CASSVEGRDKNIQYF. Written as DNA, the CDR3 is TGTGCCAGCAGCGTAGAGGGGAGGGACAAAAACATTCAGTACTTC.

V is TRBV4-1 and J is TRBJ1-2; D ambiguous. V was shortened by 0 bases and J by 7 bases, with 3 bases between the two germline ends. The germline CDR1 and CDR2 sequences are MGHRA and YSYEKL. The CDR3 extends over 11 amino acids. The CDR3 DNA is TGCGCCAGCAGCCAAGAGAGTGGCTACACCTTC. Protein product: CASSQESGYTF.

This chain connects TRBV28 to TRBJ2-5, with D perhaps TRBD1 (6 bases). CDR1 is MDHEN, CDR2 SYDVKM, per germline. Trimming cost V 3 bases and J 6 bases, with 11 bases left between them. This CDR3 comprises 13 residues. Here the CDR3 reads CASSFSGTQTQYF. The CDR3, as DNA: TGTGCCAGCAGTTTTTCCGGGACACAGACCCAGTACTTC.

The rearrangement links TRBV9 to TRBJ1-1; D is uncertain. The CDR3 has 16 amino acids. Trimming cost V 4 bases and J 0 bases, with 16 bases left between them. Per germline, CDR1 SGDLS and CDR2 YYNGEE. The chain's CDR3 is CASSPPDIYLNTEAFF. In DNA, the CDR3 is TGTGCCAGCAGCCCCCCAGACATTTATTTGAACACTGAAGCTTTCTTT.

CDR3 DNA: TGTGCCAGCAGTTTACCTTCCGAAGGGGGAAACATTCAGTACTTC. Its protein product is CASSLPSEGGNIQYF. The rearrangement uses TRBV28 and TRBJ2-4; the D gene is possibly TRBD1 (6 bases). With 2 bases removed from V and 6 bases from J, the gap between germline ends came to 14 bases. There are 15 residues in the CDR3. The germline CDR1 and CDR2 sequences are MDHEN and SYDVKM.

A remark on this clone: The sample holds other DNA sequences that translate to the same CDR3. The chain couples TRBV7-9 to TRBJ1-5; 9 positions agree with TRBD1. CDR3 length equals 14 residues. With 4 bases clipped from V and 4 bases from J, the junction kept 2 bases outside the gene matches. Germline V gene sequence: CDR1 SEHNR, CDR2 FQNEAQ (reference sequence). CDR3 nucleotide sequence: TGTGCCAGCAGCTCACAGGGGGCGAATCAGCCCCAGCATTTT. This sequence encodes CASSSQGANQPQHF.

The V gene is TRBV5-1, the J gene TRBJ2-1, with TRBD2 matching over 13 bases. V lost 4 bases and J lost 1; bases outside the gene matches: 14. CDR1 is SGHRS and CDR2 is YFSETQ in the germline V gene. The CDR3 spans 20 residues. The CDR3 region is CASSRTGLAGDRSSYNEQFF. In DNA form, the CDR3 reads TGCGCCAGCAGCCGAACCGGACTAGCGGGAGATAGAAGTTCCTACAATGAGCAGTTCTTC.

This clone was observed a few times. The V and J genes are TRBV5-1 and TRBJ1-1, with 7 bases fitting TRBD1. Per the germline V gene, CDR1 is SGHRS and CDR2 is YFSETQ. With 4 bases clipped from V and 0 bases from J, the junction kept 3 bases outside the gene matches. CDR3 length: 14 residues. The CDR3 region is CASSLGQMNTEAFF. The CDR3 DNA reads as TGCGCCAGCAGCCTGGGACAGATGAACACTGAAGCTTTCTTT.

The chain combines TRBV7-2 with TRBJ2-5; D ambiguous. Germline V gene data show CDR1 as SGHTA and CDR2 as FQGNSA. Trimming cost V 4 bases and J 4 bases, with 10 bases left between them. The CDR3 spans 13 residues. The CDR3 nucleotides are TGTGCCAGCAGCTCATATACATCAGAGACCCAGTACTTC. It translates to CASSSYTSETQYF.

The rearrangement joins TRBV5-6 to TRBJ1-2; perhaps TRBD1 as D (5 bases). Germline loops: CDR1 SGHDT, CDR2 YYEEEE. The CDR3 runs to 14 residues. V was cut by 1 base and J by 7 bases, with 14 bases left in between. CDR3 amino acids: CASSLRSGSRGYTF. The CDR3 DNA follows: TGTGCCAGCAGCTTGCGGTCAGGGTCTCGTGGCTACACCTTC.

J is TRBJ2-1 and V is TRBV28; D ambiguous. Germline V CDR1 and CDR2: MDHEN, SYDVKM. The CDR3 loop spans 12 amino acids. V was cut by 3 bases and J by 6 bases, with 6 bases left in between. The CDR3 region is CASSFLSNEQFF. CDR3 nucleotide sequence: TGTGCCAGCAGTTTTTTATCCAATGAGCAGTTCTTC.

The chain links TRBV27 to TRBJ2-3, with a tentative D call TRBD1 (5 bases). Germline CDR1 MNHEY, CDR2 SMNVEV (reference sequence). This CDR3 comprises 13 residues. Trimming removed 10 bases at V and 0 bases at J, with 11 bases between. The CDR3, as DNA: TGTGCCACCGGCGACAGTAGCACAGATACGCAGTATTTT. Its translation: CATGDSSTDTQYF.

This clone was detected only a few times. The chain has TRBV3-1 (or the pseudogene TRBV3-2) and TRBJ2-5; the match to TRBD2 covers 10 bases. This CDR3 spans 14 amino acids. The V gene's germline CDR1 is LGHDT and CDR2 YNNKEL (reference sequence). Trimming took 4 bases from V and 2 from J; bases not matched to a gene: 1. CDR3 nucleotides: TGTGCCAGCAGCCTAGCGGGGGGTCAAGAGACCCAGTACTTC. Amino acids: CASSLAGGQETQYF.

The gene calls are TRBV7-6 and TRBJ2-7; TRBD2 might be the D (6 bases). Germline CDR1 and CDR2: SGHVS and FNYEAQ. The CDR3 runs to 15 residues. Trimming took 4 bases from V and 3 from J, leaving 16 bases between them. CDR3 sequence reads: CASSSLGGPHYEQYF. DNA for the CDR3: TGTGCCAGCAGCTCTCTCGGGGGACCTCACTACGAGCAGTACTTC.

This CDR3 reads CASRHTGRGTEAFF. The CDR3 DNA sequence: TGTGCCAGCAGACATACAGGGAGGGGCACTGAAGCTTTCTTT. The chain couples TRBV7-2 to TRBJ1-1, with a tentative D call TRBD1 (6 bases). Looked up from germline, CDR1 is SGHTA and CDR2 is FQGNSA. The CDR3 sequence is 14 residues long. V lost 6 bases and J 4 bases, leaving 15 bases between the germline ends. The whole variable domain, filled in from reference TRBV7-2 and TRBJ1-1, reads GAGVSQSPSNKVTEKGKDVELRCDPISGHTALYWYRQSLGQGLEFLIYFQGNSAPDKSGLPSDRFSAERTGGSVSTLTIQRTQQEDSAVYLCASRHTGRGTEAFFGQGTRLTVV.

The chain couples TRBV5-5 to TRBJ1-2, with D maybe TRBD1 (6 bases). Looked up from germline, CDR1 is SGHKS and CDR2 is YYEKEE (reference sequence). Trimming cost V 7 bases and J 7 bases, with 17 bases left between them. This CDR3 region has 13 residues. The CDR3 sequence: CASEQGSELGYTF. The CDR3 bases are TGTGCCAGCGAACAGGGATCCGAGCTTGGCTACACCTTC.

The gene calls are TRBV6-6 and TRBJ1-4; D is unresolved. Germline V gene sequence: CDR1 MNHNY, CDR2 SVGAGI (reference sequence). V lost 6 bases to trimming and J lost 5 bases, with 13 bases between them. The CDR3 consists of 14 residues. CDR3: CASRVRPYNEKLFF. CDR3 nucleotide sequence: TGTGCCAGCAGGGTCAGGCCTTACAATGAAAAACTGTTTTTT.

V gene TRBV5-1 combines with J gene TRBJ2-7; 9 bases agree with TRBD1. CDR1 SGHRS and CDR2 YFSETQ come from the germline V gene. V was clipped by 5 bases and J by 7 bases; unmatched bases: 13. The CDR3 spans 15 residues. CDR3 nucleotide sequence: TGCGCCAGCAGGGAAGCGGGACAGGGAGAAGGGGAGCAGTACTTC. This encodes CASREAGQGEGEQYF.

This clone is a singleton in its sample. V usage is TRBV3-1 (or the pseudogene TRBV3-2) and J usage is TRBJ1-1; unclear D gene. Germline CDR1 is LGHDT and CDR2 is YNNKEL (reference sequence). The CDR3 is made up of 13 amino acids. The germline V and J ends were trimmed by 1 base and 7 bases, with 10 bases remaining between them. This chain's CDR3 is CASSQGRGIEAFF. The CDR3 DNA is TGTGCCAGCAGCCAAGGGAGAGGAATTGAAGCTTTCTTT.

The chain couples TRBV6-2 or TRBV6-3 to TRBJ1-1, with D perhaps TRBD1 (5 bases). Between the trimmed V and J ends, which lost 0 bases and 4 bases, there was a span of 12 bases. Germline CDR1 reads MNHEY; CDR2 reads SVGEGT. The CDR3 has 15 amino acids. The CDR3 DNA is TGTGCCAGCAGTTACTCCGGACGGGGGAGCACTGAAGCTTTCTTT. Amino acid sequence: CASSYSGRGSTEAFF.

The CDR3: CASSLAGMETQYF. CDR3 sequence (DNA): TGTGCCAGCAGCTTAGCAGGGATGGAGACCCAGTACTTC. V usage is TRBV5-5 and J usage is TRBJ2-5; a possible D gene is TRBD1 (5 bases). The germline V gene has CDR1 SGHKS and CDR2 YYEKEE (reference sequence). CDR3 length: 13 amino acids. V lost 2 bases and J lost 5, with 10 bases in between.

This sequence joins TRBV11-2 and TRBJ2-2; 7 bases fit TRBD1. The V and J ends lost 1 base and 4 bases, in that order; junction bases with no gene match: 3. Germline values: CDR1 SGHAT, CDR2 FQNNGV. The CDR3 runs 15 residues. CDR3 in amino acids: CASSLGGGSTGELFF. CDR3 in DNA: TGTGCCAGCAGCTTAGGAGGGGGCAGCACCGGGGAGCTGTTTTTT.

V gene TRBV5-1 combines with J gene TRBJ2-1; possible D gene TRBD1, 5 bases. This CDR3 contains 17 residues. Looked up from germline, CDR1 is SGHRS and CDR2 is YFSETQ. Trimming removed 0 bases from V and 3 bases from J, with 16 bases in between. The CDR3 coding sequence is TGCGCCAGCAGCTTGGAAGGTTTCCAGGGCCGCTACAATGAGCAGTTCTTC. Its protein product is CASSLEGFQGRYNEQFF.